The 29 T cell receptor beta chains presented below share a single source sample, sequenced in a study of sequential checkpoint blockade in melanoma. Treatment described: randomized to nivolumab then ipilimumab (arm A) or the reverse (arm B). Sequenced by immunoSEQ multiplex PCR; TCRdb stores in-frame clones only, minus some. The sample has nearly 2,500 clones; about 16% are singletons. The sequencing here drew on tumor tissue (inferred from file names), taken from a patient given nivolumab and ipilimumab in sequence. The source is a human donor with melanoma.

This clone was seen only a few times. V gene TRBV14 combines with J gene TRBJ2-3, with 8 bases aligning to TRBD1. Germline V gene sequence: CDR1 SGHDN, CDR2 FVKESK. The CDR3 is 15 amino acids. The junction had 7 bases not matched to a gene; V was cut back by 2 bases and J by 6 bases. CDR3: CASSQNGQGADTQYF. Written as DNA, the CDR3 is TGTGCCAGCAGCCAAAACGGACAGGGAGCCGATACGCAGTATTTT.

The chain has TRBV6-7 and TRBJ2-5; tentatively, D is TRBD2 (6 bases). TRBV6-7 is identified as an open reading frame with a role that is uncertain. V lost 2 bases and J 14 bases, leaving 12 bases between the germline ends. This CDR3 is built from 11 residues. CDR3 sequence (DNA): TGTGCCAGCAGTTACAGGGCAGGGACTTACTTC. It specifies CASSYRAGTYF.

V and J are TRBV19 and TRBJ1-6, with D possibly being TRBD1 (5 bases). The length of the CDR3 is 13 residues. The V gene's germline CDR1 is LNHDA and CDR2 SQIVND (reference sequence). V dropped 6 bases and J dropped 9 bases, with 12 bases sitting between them. As DNA, the CDR3 is TGTGCCAGTAGCTCGTTCGGGGGTTCACCCCTCCACTTT. Amino acids: CASSSFGGSPLHF.

This chain joins TRBV11-3 and TRBJ2-6; no clear D gene. The CDR3 has 17 amino acids. The germline CDR1 and CDR2 sequences are SGHNT and YENEEA. Trimming left V 8 bases short and J 5 bases short, with 22 bases between. CDR3: CASRIIARQSRANVLTF. As DNA, the CDR3 is TGTGCCAGCCGAATAATCGCCAGACAAAGTCGGGCCAACGTCCTGACTTTC.

This clone is labeled medium-sized. J is TRBJ1-4 and V is TRBV11-3; a weak D match, TRBD1 (5 bases). From germline, CDR1 is SGHNT and CDR2 YENEEA. V lost 8 bases to trimming and J lost 5 bases, with 15 bases between them. The CDR3 extends over 14 amino acids. For the CDR3, the DNA is TGTGCCAGCGCCCCGTGGCAGGGCAATGAAAAACTGTTTTTT. Its protein product is CASAPWQGNEKLFF.

Relative to its sample, this clone is large. This chain joins TRBV11-3 and TRBJ2-6, with D possibly TRBD2 on 7 matching bases. The CDR3 covers 19 residues. The germline V gene encodes CDR1 SGHNT and CDR2 YENEEA. Trimming cost V 5 bases and J 4 bases, with 24 bases left between them. The CDR3 nucleotides read TGTGCCAGCAGCCCCCACCTGGGGGGGGCGTTCTTCGGGGCCAACGTCCTGACTTTC. Protein sequence: CASSPHLGGAFFGANVLTF. The full variable domain, in which reference TRBV11-3 and TRBJ2-6 provide the parts outside the CDR3, is EAGVVQSPRYKIIEKKQPVAFWCNPISGHNTLYWYLQNLGQGPELLIRYENEEAVDDSQLPKDRFSAERLKGVDSTLKIQPAELGDSAVYLCASSPHLGGAFFGANVLTFGAGSRLTVL.

The rearrangement joins TRBV6-8 to TRBJ1-4, with D uncertain. The V gene's germline CDR1 is MNHGY and CDR2 SAAAGT. V shed 7 bases and J shed 1 base, with 13 bases lying between them. CDR3 length: 15 residues. The CDR3 loop is CASIRPEITNEKLFF. The DNA of the CDR3 is TGTGCCAGCATACGCCCTGAGATAACTAATGAAAAACTGTTTTTT.

This clone was detected only a few times. The V gene is TRBV18, the J gene TRBJ1-4; 8 nucleotides line up with TRBD1. V lost 3 bases, J lost 8 bases, and 5 bases stayed unmatched. Germline V CDR1 and CDR2: KGHSH, LQKENI. The CDR3 contains 14 residues. CDR3 sequence (DNA): TGTGCCAGCTCACCGGACAGGGCCAACGAAAAACTGTTTTTT. Translated, it gives CASSPDRANEKLFF.

The V and J genes are TRBV25-1 and TRBJ1-3; unclear D gene. This CDR3 spans 16 amino acids. The germline CDR1 and CDR2 sequences are MGHDK and SYGVNS. Trimming removed 4 bases at V and 8 bases at J, with 21 bases between. The CDR3 loop reads CASSGPTGPPLDTIYF. The CDR3 coding sequence is TGTGCCAGCAGTGGGCCGACCGGGCCTCCCCTCGACACCATATATTTT.

This clone was recorded a few times. The rearrangement links TRBV25-1 to TRBJ1-6; D is ambiguous. Trimming shortened V by 4 bases and J by 0 bases, and 7 bases separated the two germline ends. The CDR3 is 15 amino acids. Germline V lookup: CDR1 MGHDK, CDR2 SYGVNS. In nucleotides, the CDR3 is TGTGCCAGCAGTGTCACTAGCTCCTATAATTCACCCCTCCACTTT. Translating it yields CASSVTSSYNSPLHF.

This clone was recorded a few times. This chain connects TRBV18 to TRBJ1-1; D is uncertain. Trimming cost V 6 bases and J 3 bases, with 14 bases left between them. Looked up from germline, CDR1 is KGHSH and CDR2 is LQKENI. CDR3 size: 14 residues. CDR3 DNA sequence: TGTGCCAGCTCGGGGAGTTTCCGAGACACTGAAGCTTTCTTT. Its translation: CASSGSFRDTEAFF.

This sequence joins TRBV29-1 and TRBJ2-1, with 9 nucleotides matching TRBD2. The junction had 11 bases not matched to a gene; V was cut back by 8 bases and J by 6 bases. The CDR3 has 14 amino acids. CDR1 and CDR2 (germline): SQVTM, ANQGSEA. The CDR3 DNA reads as TGCAGCTCCTCCGGGACTAGCCCTGTCAATGAGCAGTTCTTC. It encodes CSSSGTSPVNEQFF.

The chain joins TRBV19 to TRBJ2-5, with 8 positions matching TRBD1. Trimming at V came to 6 bases and at J to 8 bases, leaving 5 bases not matched to a gene. The CDR3 covers 12 residues. The germline CDR1 and CDR2 sequences are LNHDA and SQIVND (reference sequence). Here the CDR3 reads CASRTGTGTQYF. The CDR3 DNA sequence: TGTGCCAGTAGGACAGGGACAGGCACCCAGTACTTC.

This clone was observed a handful of times. V usage is TRBV1 and J usage is TRBJ2-1; whether TRBD2, the table's D call, matches the DNA was not checked. TRBV1 is a documented pseudogene. CDR3 length equals 19 residues. CDR3 protein: CASSQDLLAGGFSYNEQFF. The CDR3 DNA follows: TGCGCCAGCAGCCAAGATCTACTAGCGGGGGGGTTCTCCTACAATGAGCAGTTCTTC.

V and J are TRBV6-8 and TRBJ2-7; possibly TRBD1 for D (6 bases). The CDR3 totals 12 residues. Germline CDR1 MNHGY, CDR2 SAAAGT. Trimming removed 5 bases from V and 4 bases from J, with 9 bases in between. This CDR3 reads CASSTQGYEQYF. The CDR3 DNA reads as TGTGCCAGCAGTACACAGGGTTACGAGCAGTACTTC.

This clone has a handful of counts. The rearrangement uses TRBV14 and TRBJ2-3, with TRBD1 identical over 9 bases. In germline, CDR1 is SGHDN, CDR2 FVKESK. With V trimmed by 4 bases and J by 9 bases, 2 bases remained unmatched. This CDR3 is built from 12 residues. In DNA form, the CDR3 reads TGTGCCAGCAGCCGGGACAGGGTAACGCAGTATTTT. Translation: CASSRDRVTQYF. The variable domain in full, with the rest retrieved from reference TRBV14 and TRBJ2-3, is EAGVTQFPSHSVIEKGQTVTLRCDPISGHDNLYWYRRVMGKEIKFLLHFVKESKQDESGMPNNRFLAERTGGTYSTLKVQPAELEDSGVYFCASSRDRVTQYFGPGTRLTVL.

The rearrangement links TRBV29-1 to TRBJ2-3, with 7 bases fitting TRBD2. The ends lost 5 bases at V and 7 bases at J; junction bases unmatched: 12. The CDR3 spans 14 residues. Germline V gives CDR1 SQVTM, CDR2 ANQGSEA. This CDR3 is CSVFSGAGENTQYF. The DNA for the CDR3 is TGCAGCGTTTTCTCTGGGGCGGGAGAAAATACGCAGTATTTT.

V gene TRBV18 combines with J gene TRBJ2-2; the D is unclear. Trimming took 3 bases from V and 0 from J, leaving 8 bases between them. Germline CDR1 and CDR2: KGHSH and LQKENI. The CDR3 is 15 amino acids. The CDR3 coding sequence is TGTGCCAGCTCACCTGATGGGACGAACACCGGGGAGCTGTTTTTT. Translating gives CASSPDGTNTGELFF.

V usage is TRBV9 and J usage is TRBJ1-2; D uncertain. The germline V and J ends were trimmed by 3 bases and 2 bases, with 14 bases remaining between them. The CDR3 has 15 residues. Germline lookup yields CDR1 SGDLS and CDR2 YYNGEE. CDR3 region: CASSEAATPNYGYTF. CDR3 bases: TGTGCCAGCAGCGAGGCGGCAACCCCGAACTATGGCTACACCTTC.

The rearrangement joins TRBV12-5 to TRBJ2-1; D unresolved. The CDR3 covers 14 residues. Deletions cut 5 bases from V and 8 bases from J, with 16 bases between. Germline V gene lookup returns CDR1 LGHNT and CDR2 FRNRAP. The CDR3, as DNA: TGTGCTAGTGGTCACGACTCCGTCCGGGATGAGCAGTTCTTC. This encodes CASGHDSVRDEQFF. The entire variable domain, with the rest obtained from reference TRBV12-5 and TRBJ2-1, is as follows: DARVTQTPRHKVTEMGQEVTMRCQPILGHNTVFWYRQTMMQGLELLAYFRNRAPLDDSGMPKDRFSAEMPDATLATLKIQPSEPRDSAVYFCASGHDSVRDEQFFGPGTRLTVL.

This clone was detected only a few times. V usage is TRBV7-8 and J usage is TRBJ2-1; unclear D gene. With 5 bases removed from V and 5 bases from J, the gap between germline ends came to 10 bases. From germline, CDR1 is SGHVS and CDR2 FQNEAQ. This CDR3 comprises 13 residues. CDR3 amino acids: CASSQVFNNEQFF. CDR3 coding DNA: TGTGCCAGCAGCCAAGTATTCAACAATGAGCAGTTCTTC.

This clone has a handful of counts. The chain links TRBV11-3 to TRBJ1-3; a weak D match, TRBD1 (5 bases). The length of the CDR3 is 15 residues. Trimming took off 3 bases at V and 1 base at J, with 10 bases between the two ends. Germline V CDR1 and CDR2: SGHNT, YENEEA. Here the CDR3 DNA reads TGTGCCAGCAGCTTCAGGGATGGATCTGGAAACACCATATATTTT. Translated, it gives CASSFRDGSGNTIYF.

This clone was counted only a few times. The chain has TRBV2 and TRBJ1-5; 7 bases line up with TRBD1. The CDR3 totals 13 residues. CDR1 is SNHLY and CDR2 is FYNNEI in the germline V gene. Losses at the gene ends were 6 bases for V and 6 bases for J; bases not matched to a gene: 5. CDR3: CASSAQGFQPQHF. CDR3 nucleotide sequence: TGTGCCAGCAGCGCACAGGGGTTTCAGCCCCAGCATTTT.

In this sample, this clone turned up a few times. V and J are TRBV12-5 and TRBJ1-1; 7 positions match TRBD1. Per the germline V gene, CDR1 is LGHNT and CDR2 is FRNRAP. CDR3 size: 14 residues. The CDR3, as DNA: TGTGCCAGCATCCTCGGGACAGAGAACACTGAAGCTTTCTTT. It is translated as CASILGTENTEAFF.

By proportion, this clone is medium-sized. The CDR3: CASRELAGAGELFF. CDR3 bases: TGTGCCAGCCGCGAACTAGCAGGAGCCGGGGAGCTGTTTTTT. The chain uses TRBV6-8 and TRBJ2-2, with D maybe TRBD2 (6 bases). The CDR3 sequence is 14 residues long. CDR1 is MNHGY and CDR2 is SAAAGT in the germline V gene. Trimming removed 8 bases at V and 6 bases at J, with 16 bases between.

The CDR3 loop is CSVNQARTDTQYF. The CDR3 coding sequence is TGCAGCGTTAACCAGGCACGCACAGATACGCAGTATTTT. The chain carries TRBV29-1 and TRBJ2-3, with D uncertain. V was cut by 5 bases and J by 1 base, with 10 bases left in between. From germline, CDR1 is SQVTM and CDR2 ANQGSEA. The CDR3 consists of 13 residues.

This clone came up many times. V usage is TRBV11-3 and J usage is TRBJ2-1, with TRBD2 matching over 8 bases. V shed 5 bases and J 7 bases; nucleotides not matched to a gene: 10. In germline, CDR1 is SGHNT, CDR2 YENEEA. This CDR3 comprises 15 residues. The DNA of the CDR3 is TGTGCCAGCAGCCCTACGGGGGGGGGCTCGAATGAGCAGTTCTTC. This sequence encodes CASSPTGGGSNEQFF.

This clone was observed a handful of times. The chain uses TRBV23-1 and TRBJ2-3; D is ambiguous. TRBV23-1 is sorted into the ORF group, with uncertain function. V lost 0 bases to trimming and J lost 0 bases, with 7 bases between them. The CDR3 has 15 residues. The CDR3 here is CASSQSSASTDTQYF. The CDR3 bases are TGCGCCAGCAGTCAATCCTCGGCTAGCACAGATACGCAGTATTTT.

The J gene is TRBJ2-7, the V gene TRBV18; a weak D match, TRBD1 (6 bases). CDR1 and CDR2 (germline): KGHSH, LQKENI. CDR3 length equals 16 residues. V lost 5 bases, J lost 3 bases, and 20 bases lay in between. As DNA, the CDR3 is TGTGCCAGCTCAGTCTCCGGGACACAAACCCTCTACGAGCAGTACTTC. Protein: CASSVSGTQTLYEQYF.